The clone carrying this T cell receptor beta chain was picked up one time. Germline V gene lookup returns CDR1 MNHNS and CDR2 SASEGT. V gave up 1 base and J gave up 3 bases; unmatched junction bases: 2. CDR3 length: 14 amino acids. The table came from immunoSEQ multiplex PCR; TCRdb's copy has only in-frame clones and leaves some out. The table has 120,000 to 150,000 clones, around 89% seen once; the top ten hold around 4.1%. This specimen belongs to a study of radiation and T cells in renal cell carcinoma. Time point in this sample: baseline pretreatment blood. Treatment specified: 15 Gy SBRT to primary tumor, nephrectomy 4 weeks later.

The receptor was isolated from a woman in her 70s with renal cell carcinoma. This sequence joins TRBV6-1 and TRBJ2-7; TRBD1 aligns across 8 bases. Source: blood, taken from a patient whose treatment included radiotherapy and nephrectomy. DNA of the CDR3: TGTGCCAGCAGTGAAGGGACAGGGATCTACGAGCAGTACTTC. Its protein is CASSEGTGIYEQYF.